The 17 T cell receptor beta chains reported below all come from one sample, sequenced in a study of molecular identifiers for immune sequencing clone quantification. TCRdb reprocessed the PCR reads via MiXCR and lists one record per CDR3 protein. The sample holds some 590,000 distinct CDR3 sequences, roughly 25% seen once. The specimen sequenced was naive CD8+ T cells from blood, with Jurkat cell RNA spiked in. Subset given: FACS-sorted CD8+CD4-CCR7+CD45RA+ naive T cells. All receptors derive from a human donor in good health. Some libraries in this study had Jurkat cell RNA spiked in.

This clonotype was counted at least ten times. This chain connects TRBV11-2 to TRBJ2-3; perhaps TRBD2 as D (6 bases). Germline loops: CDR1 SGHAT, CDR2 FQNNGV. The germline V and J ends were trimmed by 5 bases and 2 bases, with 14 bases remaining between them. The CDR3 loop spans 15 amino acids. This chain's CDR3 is CASSPDGTFTDTQYF. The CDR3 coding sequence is TGTGCCAGCAGCCCCGACGGGACTTTCACAGATACGCAGTATTTT.

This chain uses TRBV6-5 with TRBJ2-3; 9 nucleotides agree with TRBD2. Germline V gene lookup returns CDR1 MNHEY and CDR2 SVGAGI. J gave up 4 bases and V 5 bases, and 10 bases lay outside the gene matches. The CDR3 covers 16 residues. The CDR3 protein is CASSTLAGAPPDTQYF. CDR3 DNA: TGTGCCAGCAGTACCTTAGCGGGAGCCCCGCCAGATACGCAGTATTTT.

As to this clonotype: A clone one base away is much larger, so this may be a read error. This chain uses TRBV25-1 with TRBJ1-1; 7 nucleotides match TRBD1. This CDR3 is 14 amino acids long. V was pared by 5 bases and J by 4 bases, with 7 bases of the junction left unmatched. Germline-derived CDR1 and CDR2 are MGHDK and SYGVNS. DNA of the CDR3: TGTGCCAGCAGTATACAGGGGTCGGGCACTGAAGCTTTCTTT. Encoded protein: CASSIQGSGTEAFF.

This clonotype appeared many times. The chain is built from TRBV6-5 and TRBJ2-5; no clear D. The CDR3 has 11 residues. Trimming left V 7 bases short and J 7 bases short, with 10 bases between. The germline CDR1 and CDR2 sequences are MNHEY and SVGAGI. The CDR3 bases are TGTGCCAGCACCCGTGTCTGGACCCAGTACTTC. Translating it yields CASTRVWTQYF.

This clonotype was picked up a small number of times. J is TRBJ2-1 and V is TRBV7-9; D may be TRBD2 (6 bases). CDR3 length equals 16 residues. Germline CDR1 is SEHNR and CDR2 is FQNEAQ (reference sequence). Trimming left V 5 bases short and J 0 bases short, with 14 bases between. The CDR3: CASSPIAESSYNEQFF. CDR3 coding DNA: TGTGCCAGCAGCCCGATAGCGGAAAGCTCCTACAATGAGCAGTTCTTC.

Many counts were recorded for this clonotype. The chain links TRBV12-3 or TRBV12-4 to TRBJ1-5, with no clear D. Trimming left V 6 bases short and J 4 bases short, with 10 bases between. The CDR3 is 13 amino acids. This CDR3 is CASRSGLNQPQHF. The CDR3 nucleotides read TGTGCCAGCAGGTCCGGGCTTAATCAGCCCCAGCATTTT.

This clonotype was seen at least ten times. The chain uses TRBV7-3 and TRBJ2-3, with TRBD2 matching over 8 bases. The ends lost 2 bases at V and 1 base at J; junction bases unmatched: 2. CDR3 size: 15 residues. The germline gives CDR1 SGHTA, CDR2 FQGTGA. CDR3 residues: CASSLVLAGTDTQYF. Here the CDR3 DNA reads TGTGCCAGCAGCTTAGTACTAGCGGGCACAGATACGCAGTATTTT.

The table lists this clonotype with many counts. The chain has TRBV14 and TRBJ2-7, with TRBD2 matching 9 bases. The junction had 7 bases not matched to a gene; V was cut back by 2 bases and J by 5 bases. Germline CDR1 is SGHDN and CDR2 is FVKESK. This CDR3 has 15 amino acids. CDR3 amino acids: CASSQYSGSSDEQYF. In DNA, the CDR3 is TGTGCCAGCAGCCAATATAGCGGGAGTAGCGACGAGCAGTACTTC.

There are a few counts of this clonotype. The CDR3 sequence: CSAEMAGDNSNQPQHF. The CDR3 DNA sequence: TGCAGTGCTGAAATGGCAGGGGATAATAGCAATCAGCCCCAGCATTTT. V is TRBV20-1 and J is TRBJ1-5, with TRBD1 as a possible D gene (6 bases). V lost 5 bases and J lost 0, with 17 bases in between. CDR3 length: 16 amino acids. CDR1 and CDR2 from the germline V gene are DFQATT and SNEGSKA (reference sequence).

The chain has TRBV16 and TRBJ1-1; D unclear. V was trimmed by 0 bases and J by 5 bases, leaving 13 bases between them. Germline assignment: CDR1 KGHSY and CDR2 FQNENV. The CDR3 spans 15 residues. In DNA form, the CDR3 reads TGTGCCAGCAGCCAATCTGGTACCGTGGTGACTGAAGCTTTCTTT. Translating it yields CASSQSGTVVTEAFF.

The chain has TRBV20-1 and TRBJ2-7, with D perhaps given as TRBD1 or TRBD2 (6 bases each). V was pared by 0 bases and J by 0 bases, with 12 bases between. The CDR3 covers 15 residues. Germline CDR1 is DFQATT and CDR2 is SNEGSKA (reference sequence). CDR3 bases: TGCAGTGCTAGAGATTGGGGGGCCAGCTCCTACGAGCAGTACTTC. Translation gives CSARDWGASSYEQYF.

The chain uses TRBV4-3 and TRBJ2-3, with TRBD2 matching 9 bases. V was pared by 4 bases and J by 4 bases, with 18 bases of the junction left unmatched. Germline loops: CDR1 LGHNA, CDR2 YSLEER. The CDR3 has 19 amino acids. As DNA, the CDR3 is TGCGCCAGCAGCCTAAAAGCTGGGGGACTAGCCGGGGCTGCAGATACGCAGTATTTT. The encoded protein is CASSLKAGGLAGAADTQYF.

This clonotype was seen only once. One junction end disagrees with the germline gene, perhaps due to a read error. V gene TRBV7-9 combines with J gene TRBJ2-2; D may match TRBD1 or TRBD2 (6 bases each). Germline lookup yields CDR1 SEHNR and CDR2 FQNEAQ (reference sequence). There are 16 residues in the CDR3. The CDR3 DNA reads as TGTGCCAGCAGTTCAAGGGGGGAGCGTGCCACCGGGGAGCTGTCTTTT. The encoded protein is CASSSRGERATGELSF.

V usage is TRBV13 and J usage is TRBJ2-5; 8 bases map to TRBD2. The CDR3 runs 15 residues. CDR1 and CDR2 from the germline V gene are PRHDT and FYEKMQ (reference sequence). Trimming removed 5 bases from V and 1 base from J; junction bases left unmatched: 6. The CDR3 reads CASSKRGGSQETQYF. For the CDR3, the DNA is TGTGCCAGCAGCAAACGGGGGGGCAGCCAAGAGACCCAGTACTTC. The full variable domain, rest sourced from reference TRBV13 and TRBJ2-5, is AAGVIQSPRHLIKEKRETATLKCYPIPRHDTVYWYQQGPGQDPQFLISFYEKMQSDKGSIPDRFSAQQFSDYHSELNMSSLELGDSALYFCASSKRGGSQETQYFGPGTRLLVL.

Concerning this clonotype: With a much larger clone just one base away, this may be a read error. CDR3 sequence: CASSLVGSFHTEAFF. CDR3 DNA sequence: TGTGCCAGCAGCTTAGTAGGCAGCTTTCACACTGAAGCTTTCTTT. The V gene is TRBV7-6, the J gene TRBJ1-1; D unresolved. In germline, CDR1 is SGHVS, CDR2 FNYEAQ. Trimming removed 1 base from V and 3 bases from J, with 12 bases in between. CDR3 length equals 15 residues.

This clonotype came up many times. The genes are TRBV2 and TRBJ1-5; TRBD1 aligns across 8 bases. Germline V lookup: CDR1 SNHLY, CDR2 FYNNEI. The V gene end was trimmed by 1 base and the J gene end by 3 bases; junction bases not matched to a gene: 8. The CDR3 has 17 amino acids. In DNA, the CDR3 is TGTGCCAGCAGTGAAGGAGTGGACAGGGTTTACAATCAGCCCCAGCATTTT. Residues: CASSEGVDRVYNQPQHF.

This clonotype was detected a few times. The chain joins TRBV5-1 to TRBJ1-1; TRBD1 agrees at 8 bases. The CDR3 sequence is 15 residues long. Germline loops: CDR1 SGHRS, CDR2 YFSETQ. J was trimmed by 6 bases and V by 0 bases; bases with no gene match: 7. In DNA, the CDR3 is TGCGCCAGCAGCTTGGGTCAGGGGGCGTTACCTGAAGCTTTCTTT. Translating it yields CASSLGQGALPEAFF.